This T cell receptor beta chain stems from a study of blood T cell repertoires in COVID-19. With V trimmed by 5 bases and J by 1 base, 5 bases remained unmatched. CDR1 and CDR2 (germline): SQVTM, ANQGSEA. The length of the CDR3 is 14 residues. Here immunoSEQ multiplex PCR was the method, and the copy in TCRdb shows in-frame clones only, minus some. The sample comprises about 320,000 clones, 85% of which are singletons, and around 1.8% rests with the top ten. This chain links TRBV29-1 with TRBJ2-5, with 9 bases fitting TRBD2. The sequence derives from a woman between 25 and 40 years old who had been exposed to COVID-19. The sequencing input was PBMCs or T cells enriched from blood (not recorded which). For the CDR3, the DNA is TGCAGCGTTTGGACTAGCGCTTTCCAAGAGACCCAGTACTTC. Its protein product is CSVWTSAFQETQYF.